This T cell receptor beta chain is drawn from a study of vaccination and CD4 T cells after COVID-19. Treatment here: roughly 10-day PBMC culture with coronavirus spike peptide pools or control peptides (ViraFEST assay). All positive PCR tests were dated between March and December 2020, predating US Alpha, Beta and Delta variants. IL-2 at 8.5 to 10 IU/ml and peptide pools at roughly 11 ug/ml were added to PBMCs cultured at over 1.5 million per well. Turning to this clonotype: What it binds is unknown.

Broader study findings: Looking at convalescent patients, 304 of their 307 vaccine-specific clones were spike mono-reactive.

Germline V gives CDR1 MNHNS, CDR2 SASEGT. This CDR3 is 15 amino acids long. V shed 8 bases, J shed 8 bases, and the junction held 13 bases outside the gene matches. Sequenced with the Oncomine TCR Beta short-read assay was DNA taken from cultured CD4+ T cells. Once CD4+ T cells had been cultured, genomic DNA was extracted from them. In TCRdb, the PCR reads were re-called with MiXCR into one record per CDR3 protein. The sample carries approximately 9,300 distinct CDR3 sequences, roughly 60% recorded once. The receptor was derived from a human donor who had recovered from COVID-19. The sequencing sample was made of CD4+ T cells from blood, cultured in vitro. The chain recombines TRBV6-1 with TRBJ2-1; the match to TRBD2 covers 9 bases. The CDR3, as DNA: TGTGCCAGCGCGGGCCCGGGACTAGCCTTGGATGAGCAGTTCTTC. Protein product: CASAGPGLALDEQFF.